Below, 20 T cell receptor beta chains from the same sample are listed, as sequenced in a study of T cell repertoires in cytomegalovirus infection. TCRdb processed the reads anew with MiXCR; each CDR3 protein has one entry. The table lists 120,000 to 150,000 distinct CDR3 sequences, about 6.3% of them singletons. What was sequenced was PBMCs. The receptors stem from a human donor in good health (CMV status not recorded). Some clones in this sample may be carry-over from other donors' samples.

The CDR3 DNA sequence: TGTGCCAGTACCAGATGGGGGGGCACTGAAGCTTTCTTT. Translation gives CASTRWGGTEAFF. The chain combines TRBV19 with TRBJ1-1, with TRBD1 as a possible D gene (5 bases). The CDR3 has 13 amino acids. Deletions cut 7 bases from V and 4 bases from J, with 13 bases between. Germline V CDR1 and CDR2: LNHDA, SQIVND (reference sequence).

This clonotype occurred many times. The gene calls are TRBV15 and TRBJ1-4; D perhaps matches TRBD1 (6 bases). The V gene's germline CDR1 is LNHNV and CDR2 YYDKDF (reference sequence). CDR3 size: 14 residues. V was pared by 1 base and J by 8 bases, with 11 bases between. CDR3 coding DNA: TGTGCCACCAGCAGAGTACAGGGATACGAAAAACTGTTTTTT. Translation: CATSRVQGYEKLFF. The entire variable domain, with the rest obtained from reference TRBV15 and TRBJ1-4, is as follows: DAMVIQNPRYQVTQFGKPVTLSCSQTLNHNVMYWYQQKSSQAPKLLFHYYDKDFNNEADTPDNFQSRRPNTSFCFLDIRSPGLGDTAMYLCATSRVQGYEKLFFGSGTQLSVL.

The CDR3 DNA is TGCAGCGTTGACCCCGCGAGGGCAGGCTCCCTGGGGACTGAAGCTTTCTTT. Translation: CSVDPARAGSLGTEAFF. The genes are TRBV29-1 and TRBJ1-1; D remains unclear. CDR3 length equals 17 residues. CDR1 and CDR2 (germline): SQVTM, ANQGSEA. The V gene lost 3 bases and the J gene lost 5 bases, with 25 bases spanning the gap.

This clonotype was counted between two and nine times. V and J are TRBV20-1 and TRBJ2-5, with D possibly being TRBD1 (6 bases). Between the trimmed V and J ends, which lost 5 bases and 2 bases, there was a span of 9 bases. The CDR3 runs 12 residues. Germline CDR1 and CDR2: DFQATT and SNEGSKA (reference sequence). CDR3 in amino acids: CSAGQSQETQYF. CDR3 nucleotides: TGCAGTGCTGGACAGAGTCAAGAGACCCAGTACTTC.

V is TRBV4-3 and J is TRBJ1-4, with TRBD1 identical over 8 bases. The CDR3 loop spans 16 amino acids. The germline gives CDR1 LGHNA, CDR2 YSLEER. J gave up 3 bases and V 3 bases, and 6 bases lay outside the gene matches. CDR3 nucleotides: TGCGCCAGCAGCCAGCCCGTGACAGGGGCTAATGAAAAACTGTTTTTT. Its translation: CASSQPVTGANEKLFF.

This clonotype was counted ten times or more. V is TRBV7-2 and J is TRBJ2-2, with TRBD2 matching over 8 bases. The CDR3 extends over 16 amino acids. The V and J ends lost 1 base and 2 bases, in that order; junction bases with no gene match: 3. Germline values: CDR1 SGHTA, CDR2 FQGNSA. DNA of the CDR3: TGTGCCAGCAGCTTAGGCGGGGGGAGTAACACCGGGGAGCTGTTTTTT. Amino acid sequence: CASSLGGGSNTGELFF.

This clonotype has at least ten counts. This chain uses TRBV20-1 with TRBJ1-5; TRBD1 matches at 10 bases. Germline loops: CDR1 DFQATT, CDR2 SNEGSKA (reference sequence). The CDR3 consists of 13 residues. V lost 6 bases and J lost 7; bases outside the gene matches: 6. The CDR3 nucleotides are TGCAGTGCGCGACAGGGGGCGAGCCAGCCCCAGCATTTT. This codes for CSARQGASQPQHF.

The chain joins TRBV15 to TRBJ2-5, with D perhaps matching TRBD1 (6 bases). CDR3 size: 14 residues. With 8 bases removed from V and 1 base from J, the gap between germline ends came to 14 bases. Germline CDR1 LNHNV, CDR2 YYDKDF (reference sequence). The CDR3 spells CATAARGRQETQYF. The CDR3 bases are TGTGCCACCGCAGCCAGGGGTCGCCAAGAGACCCAGTACTTC.

J is TRBJ1-1 and V is TRBV19; D unclear. CDR3 length: 12 amino acids. Trimming took off 8 bases at V and 6 bases at J, with 13 bases between the two ends. Germline lookup yields CDR1 LNHDA and CDR2 SQIVND (reference sequence). Here the CDR3 reads CASGTGLSEAFF. In DNA, the CDR3 is TGTGCCAGTGGCACCGGACTCTCTGAAGCTTTCTTT.

The V and J genes are TRBV2 and TRBJ1-1; D not certain. The CDR3 consists of 13 residues. Trimming took off 5 bases at V and 0 bases at J, with 7 bases between the two ends. CDR1 is SNHLY, CDR2 FYNNEI, per germline. The CDR3 reads CASSTSMNTEAFF. CDR3 DNA: TGTGCCAGCAGTACATCCATGAACACTGAAGCTTTCTTT.

A few counts support this clonotype. V and J are TRBV5-5 and TRBJ1-6; the match to TRBD1 covers 7 bases. Germline loops: CDR1 SGHKS, CDR2 YYEKEE (reference sequence). This CDR3 spans 14 amino acids. J gave up 7 bases and V 3 bases, and 4 bases lay outside the gene matches. The CDR3 here is CASSWDRNNSPLHF. DNA for the CDR3: TGTGCCAGCAGCTGGGACAGAAACAATTCACCCCTCCACTTT.

This clonotype was seen at least ten times. The CDR3 reads CSVGHETQYF. The CDR3 nucleotides read TGCAGCGTTGGGCATGAGACCCAGTACTTC. V is TRBV29-1 and J is TRBJ2-5; D gene unclear. The germline V and J ends were trimmed by 4 bases and 5 bases, with 5 bases remaining between them. The CDR3 is made up of 10 amino acids. Germline lookup yields CDR1 SQVTM and CDR2 ANQGSEA.

V gene TRBV20-1 combines with J gene TRBJ1-6, with 8 positions matching TRBD1. There are 14 residues in the CDR3. The germline V gene encodes CDR1 DFQATT and CDR2 SNEGSKA (reference sequence). The J segment lost 13 bases and the V segment lost 1 base, leaving 9 bases of the junction unmatched. The CDR3 DNA sequence: TGCAGTGCTAGAGTCGGGACAGGCCCCATCCCCCTCCACTTT. As protein: CSARVGTGPIPLHF.

This clonotype came up a few times. The rearrangement links TRBV12-3 or TRBV12-4 to TRBJ2-1; a weak D match, TRBD2 (6 bases). V was cut by 6 bases and J by 15 bases, with 21 bases left in between. The CDR3 is 13 amino acids. The CDR3 DNA follows: TGTGCCAGCAGCCGAGAACCGGGACTCTCCCCGTTCTTC. Its translation: CASSREPGLSPFF.

The sample holds many counts of this clonotype. The chain couples TRBV7-2 to TRBJ2-1, with D unresolved. Trimming took off 4 bases at V and 0 bases at J, with 10 bases between the two ends. Germline CDR1 is SGHTA and CDR2 is FQGNSA. The CDR3 runs to 15 residues. CDR3 residues: CASSSVPSSYNEQFF. The DNA for the CDR3 is TGTGCCAGCAGCTCCGTCCCGAGCTCCTACAATGAGCAGTTCTTC.

This clonotype was picked up many times. The V and J genes are TRBV19 and TRBJ1-5; D may be TRBD1 (6 bases). The germline V gene encodes CDR1 LNHDA and CDR2 SQIVND (reference sequence). This CDR3 is built from 15 residues. V dropped 5 bases and J dropped 2 bases, with 13 bases sitting between them. Written as DNA, the CDR3 is TGTGCCAGTAGTCGGGGGGCGCGAGGCAATCAGCCCCAGCATTTT. Translation gives CASSRGARGNQPQHF. The variable domain in full, completed from reference TRBV19 and TRBJ1-5, reads DGGITQSPKYLFRKEGQNVTLSCEQNLNHDAMYWYRQDPGQGLRLIYYSQIVNDFQKGDIAEGYSVSREKKESFPLTVTSAQKNPTAFYLCASSRGARGNQPQHFGDGTRLSIL.

The rearrangement joins TRBV12-5 to TRBJ1-2, with D possibly matching TRBD1 (5 bases). CDR3 length equals 15 residues. CDR1 and CDR2 (germline): LGHNT, FRNRAP. V shed 3 bases and J shed 6 bases, with 17 bases lying between them. The CDR3 coding sequence is TGTGCTAGTGGTTTACGGCAGGGAGGAATGGATGGCTACACCTTC. Its translation is CASGLRQGGMDGYTF.

This clonotype has more than one count but fewer than ten. The chain has TRBV20-1 and TRBJ2-7; D is undetermined. Trimming removed 2 bases at V and 1 base at J, with 6 bases between. CDR1 DFQATT and CDR2 SNEGSKA come from the germline V gene (reference sequence). CDR3 length: 12 amino acids. CDR3 loop: CSARQYSYEQYF. Here the CDR3 DNA reads TGCAGTGCTAGACAGTATTCCTACGAGCAGTACTTC.

This clonotype has at least ten counts. V and J are TRBV12-5 and TRBJ1-6, with 10 bases lining up with TRBD1. Germline CDR1 is LGHNT and CDR2 is FRNRAP. The length of the CDR3 is 15 residues. Trimming at V came to 5 bases and at J to 10 bases, leaving 8 bases not matched to a gene. The CDR3 DNA reads as TGTGCTAGTGGTAGACAGGGGGCGGGAGGATCACCCCTCCACTTT. Protein sequence: CASGRQGAGGSPLHF. Looking up the rest from reference TRBV12-5 and TRBJ1-6 gives the full variable domain: DARVTQTPRHKVTEMGQEVTMRCQPILGHNTVFWYRQTMMQGLELLAYFRNRAPLDDSGMPKDRFSAEMPDATLATLKIQPSEPRDSAVYFCASGRQGAGGSPLHFGNGTRLTVT.

In its sample, this clonotype was seen many times. One junction end disagrees with the germline gene, perhaps due to a read error. V usage is TRBV7-2 and J usage is TRBJ2-7; 9 nucleotides line up with TRBD2. Germline CDR1 is SGHTA and CDR2 is FQGNSA. The CDR3 is 15 residues long. CDR3 sequence: CASSLAGLATYEQYF. In nucleotides, the CDR3 is TGTGCCAGCAGCCTAGCGGGACTAGCTACCTACGAGCAGTACTTC.